This is a list of T cell receptor beta chains from one sample in a study of control samples from healthy donors and cancer patients. Repertoires were generated with immunoSEQ multiplex PCR, while TCRdb's copy carries only in-frame clones and drops some. This sample yields some 120,000 clones, of which over 75% are seen a single time; 3.2% belongs to the top ten. Sequencing used blood. These receptors were obtained from a man aged 50 to 60 in good health. The CDR3 runs from the conserved cysteine through the conserved F or W. Fields, in order: J gene, V gene, D gene, clone size, CDR3 DNA, CDR3 protein. A D gene is named only where the DNA matches it firmly. Some rows mark clone size as missing; the rest say once, few, many or name a class of expanded clone.

>TRBJ2-2|TRBV15|.|once
TGTGCCACCAGCATAGGTGGGGGGCTGAACACCGGGGAGCTGTTTTTT
CATSIGGGLNTGELFF
>TRBJ2-3|TRBV7-9|TRBD1|.
TGTGCCAGCAGCCTTGGGACAGGGCAGGGCACAGATACGCAGTATTTT
CASSLGTGQGTDTQYF
>TRBJ2-2|TRBV10-2|TRBD2|.
TGCGCCAGCAGGCGAATTTTAGCGGGGGGGCCGATAAGGAACTGGACCGGGGAGCTGTTTTTT
CASRRILAGGPIRNWTGELFF
>TRBJ1-5|TRBV2|TRBD1|.
TGTGCCAGCGCGCCAATGACAGGGGGCAATCAGCCCCAGCATTTT
CASAPMTGGNQPQHF
>TRBJ2-3|TRBV19|.|.
TGTGCCAGTAGTAAGCAGGCACAAAACACAGATACGCAGTATTTT
CASSKQAQNTDTQYF
>TRBJ2-7|TRBV6-6|TRBD1|once
TGTGCCAGCAGGGGGACAGGGACAAACGAGCAGTACTTC
CASRGTGTNEQYF
>TRBJ1-3|TRBV3-1/TRBV3-2|.|.
TGTGCCAGCAGCCCAAACAGGGCTGGAAACACCATATATTTT
CASSPNRAGNTIYF
>TRBJ2-1|TRBV11-2|.|.
TGTGCCAGCAGCTCAACTGGGAGCTCCTACAATGAGCAGTTCTTC
CASSSTGSSYNEQFF
>TRBJ2-5|TRBV5-5|TRBD2|.
TGTGCCAGCACCGGACTAGCGGGGCAAGAGACCCAGTACTTC
CASTGLAGQETQYF
>TRBJ2-2|TRBV5-1|TRBD1|.
TGCGCCAGCAGCTCCACCGGGACAGGGAACACCGGGGAGCTGTTTTTT
CASSSTGTGNTGELFF
>TRBJ1-2|TRBV5-3|.|.
TGTGCCAGAACCCGAGATGGACGAGGGGACGCCTATGGCTACACCTTC
CARTRDGRGDAYGYTF
>TRBJ1-2|TRBV5-4|.|.
TGTGCCAGCAGCGGGGACGGAGTCTATGGCTACACCTTC
CASSGDGVYGYTF
>TRBJ1-3|TRBV2|.|.
TGTGCCAGCAGGCTGGGAGGGGGAGGAAACACCATATATTTT
CASRLGGGGNTIYF
>TRBJ2-2|TRBV4-1|.|.
TGCGCCAGCAGCCAAGATGGTCGCCAGCTCACCGGGGAGCTGTTTTTT
CASSQDGRQLTGELFF
>TRBJ2-3|TRBV2|.|.
TGTGCCAGCAGAGCTAGCACAGATACGCAGTATTTT
CASRASTDTQYF
>TRBJ2-5|TRBV9|.|.
TGTGCCAGCAGCGTAGCTGAGGCCCAAGAGACCCAGTACTTC
CASSVAEAQETQYF
>TRBJ1-5|TRBV6-6|TRBD1|.
TGTGCCAGCAGACCACCGGGGACAGGCCTCAATCAGCCCCAGCATTTT
CASRPPGTGLNQPQHF
>TRBJ1-2|TRBV2|.|.
TGTGCCAGCACCGCCGCACAAGCATTTCGGTATGGCTACACCTTC
CASTAAQAFRYGYTF